The 10 T cell receptor beta chains given below trace back to one sample, sequenced in a study of shared clonotypes between healthy human individuals. Assay: immunoSEQ multiplex PCR; the TCRdb copy retains only in-frame clones and omits some. The sample consists of over a million clones, about four fifths of them appearing once. The sequenced sample was memory CD4+ T cells from PBMCs. As to subset: CD45RA-negative fraction. The receptors stem from a man between 18 and 29 years old in good health. Some clones in this sample may be carry-over from other donors' samples.

This chain joins TRBV4-1 and TRBJ2-1; the match to TRBD2 covers 11 bases. The ends lost 1 base at V and 13 bases at J; junction bases unmatched: 12. The CDR3 runs to 16 residues. Looked up from germline, CDR1 is MGHRA and CDR2 is YSYEKL. CDR3: CASSQVGVAGGPGQFF. CDR3 DNA sequence: TGCGCCAGCAGCCAAGTTGGGGTAGCGGGAGGGCCGGGACAGTTCTTC.

Remarks on this clone: This likely stems from a read error, as it lies one base from a far larger clone. Other DNA sequences from this sample encode an identical CDR3 as well. The chain joins TRBV28 to TRBJ1-1; D is possibly TRBD1 (5 bases). The CDR3 is 13 residues long. Trimming cost V 6 bases and J 1 base, with 9 bases left between them. Germline-derived CDR1 and CDR2 are MDHEN and SYDVKM. CDR3 DNA: TGTGCCAGCAGCCAGGGAGGGAACACTGAAGCTTTCTTT. This encodes CASSQGGNTEAFF.

V usage is TRBV6-6 and J usage is TRBJ2-5; D not certain. The length of the CDR3 is 13 residues. CDR1 and CDR2 (germline): MNHNY, SVGAGI (reference sequence). The V end lost 2 bases, the J end lost 1 base, and 5 bases lay between the germline ends. Here the CDR3 DNA reads TGTGCCAGCAGTTACACTGGCCAAGAGACCCAGTACTTC. Its translation is CASSYTGQETQYF.

This chain joins TRBV9 and TRBJ2-5, with 9 bases identical to TRBD2. V lost 0 bases to trimming and J lost 4 bases; unmatched junction nucleotides: 4. This CDR3 has 15 residues. Per the germline V gene, CDR1 is SGDLS and CDR2 is YYNGEE. The CDR3 bases are TGTGCCAGCAGCGTAGATAGCGGGAGAGGAGAGACCCAGTACTTC. Translation: CASSVDSGRGETQYF.

A note on this clone: The same CDR3 can be traced to other DNA sequences in this sample. The chain couples TRBV9 to TRBJ2-1; 7 positions match TRBD1. CDR1 SGDLS and CDR2 YYNGEE come from the germline V gene. Trimming removed 0 bases from V and 5 bases from J; junction bases left unmatched: 2. The CDR3 runs to 14 residues. The CDR3 protein is CASSVGQGNNEQFF. In DNA, the CDR3 is TGTGCCAGCAGCGTAGGACAGGGAAACAATGAGCAGTTCTTC.

Here the CDR3 DNA reads TGTGCCAGTAGTATGGGCGGTAGCGGTAGACACAATGAGCAGTTCTTC. The encoded protein is CASSMGGSGRHNEQFF. This rearrangement joins TRBV19 to TRBJ2-1; maybe TRBD2 (6 bases). The CDR3 totals 16 residues. Deletions cut 3 bases from V and 5 bases from J, with 17 bases between. Germline V gene lookup returns CDR1 LNHDA and CDR2 SQIVND (reference sequence).

In regard to this clone: One end of the junction does not line up with germline, which may come from a read error. This chain uses TRBV7-9 with TRBJ1-5; D is unresolved. The CDR3 consists of 13 residues. CDR1 is SEHNR and CDR2 is FQNEAQ in the germline V gene (reference sequence). CDR3 nucleotide sequence: TGTACCAGCAGCTCATTCGGAGGGCAGCCCCAGCATTTT. As protein: CTSSSFGGQPQHF.

The CDR3 region is CASSGRGTGGEKLFF. The CDR3, as DNA: TGTGCCAGCAGCGGCCGCGGGACAGGGGGCGAAAAACTGTTTTTT. The chain combines TRBV9 with TRBJ1-4; TRBD1 agrees at 12 bases. CDR1 SGDLS and CDR2 YYNGEE come from the germline V gene. This CDR3 comprises 15 residues. V gave up 3 bases and J gave up 8 bases; unmatched junction bases: 5.

This rearrangement joins TRBV5-1 to TRBJ2-1; 7 bases line up with TRBD2. This CDR3 region has 14 residues. Trimming took 6 bases from V and 7 from J; bases not matched to a gene: 10. CDR1 and CDR2 (germline): SGHRS, YFSETQ. The CDR3 here is CASTWGGPVNEQFF. CDR3 DNA sequence: TGCGCCAGCACCTGGGGAGGGCCAGTTAATGAGCAGTTCTTC.

Worth noting for this clone: The same CDR3 arises from other DNA sequences in this sample as well. The chain is built from TRBV5-1 and TRBJ2-5; D remains ambiguous. In germline, CDR1 is SGHRS, CDR2 YFSETQ. The CDR3 loop spans 14 amino acids. Trimming shortened V by 0 bases and J by 1 base, and 7 bases separated the two germline ends. The DNA for the CDR3 is TGCGCCAGCAGCTTGGCAGGTACCCAAGAGACCCAGTACTTC. Protein sequence: CASSLAGTQETQYF.